The present T cell receptor beta chain was sequenced within a study of cytomegalovirus exposure and HLA in healthy donors. Concerning this clone: Antigen: not known.

Use of 60 Vbeta and 13 Jbeta primers characterized the PCR. The repertoire was sequenced with immunoSEQ multiplex PCR; TCRdb's copy has only in-frame clones and lacks some. The sample holds some 200,000 clones, approximately 90% seen once. This CDR3 spans 14 amino acids. Germline values: CDR1 SGDLS, CDR2 YYNGEE. J gave up 5 bases and V 5 bases, and 6 bases lay outside the gene matches. Study-wide results and caveats: TCR beta chains associated with HLA were, in a later analysis, more clonally expanded than equally common others. Within the data, a cluster of highly shared sequence variants was likely a sequencing artifact. Productive rates of about 90% or about 30% were seen for most TCR beta V segments in an earlier analysis.

All donors participated as healthy donors of bone marrow. The chain carries TRBV9 and TRBJ2-3, with TRBD2 matching 9 bases. This receptor was taken from a woman between 18 and 29 years old in good health and CMV-seronegative. The sample taken for sequencing was PBMCs. CDR3 residues: CASSFELAGDTQYF. The CDR3 DNA is TGTGCCAGCAGTTTTGAACTAGCGGGAGATACGCAGTATTTT.